Each of the 9 T cell receptor beta chains below was sequenced from the same sample in a study of beta chain features in type 1 diabetes. The investigators reverse transcribed all of the isolated RNA, so they sequenced expressed TCRB transcripts. The data were produced by immunoSEQ multiplex PCR, yet TCRdb's version contains in-frame clones alone and is incomplete. Of around 9,600 clones in the sample, about four fifths were seen once. The sequenced sample was Tregs from blood. These receptors originate from a young woman in good health.

The chain joins TRBV6-5 to TRBJ1-1, with TRBD1 identical over 7 bases. Germline-derived CDR1 and CDR2 are MNHEY and SVGAGI. The V and J ends lost 6 bases and 1 base, in that order; junction bases with no gene match: 5. This CDR3 comprises 14 residues. The CDR3 loop reads CASRTGTANTEAFF. DNA for the CDR3: TGTGCCAGCAGGACCGGGACAGCGAACACTGAAGCTTTCTTT.

CDR3 sequence: CASGQGQGTTARSPLHF. CDR3 sequence (DNA): TGTGCTAGTGGTCAAGGACAGGGAACGACGGCCCGTTCACCCCTCCACTTT. The chain couples TRBV12-5 to TRBJ1-6, with TRBD1 identical over 8 bases. Unmatched junction bases numbered 15, after V lost 5 bases and J lost 9 bases. The CDR3 covers 17 residues. Germline-derived CDR1 and CDR2 are LGHNT and FRNRAP.

This sequence joins TRBV5-5 and TRBJ2-7; the D is unclear. Germline CDR1 and CDR2: SGHKS and YYEKEE (reference sequence). The CDR3 covers 16 residues. Trimming took 0 bases from V and 1 from J, leaving 14 bases between them. CDR3 in amino acids: CASSLASRFTSYEQYF. CDR3 coding DNA: TGTGCCAGCAGCTTGGCCTCCAGGTTCACGTCCTACGAGCAGTACTTC.

The rearrangement uses TRBV7-6 and TRBJ2-7; TRBD2 matches 8 bases. This CDR3 has 13 residues. The junction had 6 bases not matched to a gene; V was cut back by 5 bases and J by 6 bases. Per germline, CDR1 SGHVS and CDR2 FNYEAQ. The CDR3 protein is CASSPRLALEQYF. In DNA form, the CDR3 reads TGTGCCAGCAGCCCTCGACTAGCGCTCGAGCAGTACTTC.

The genes are TRBV7-9 and TRBJ2-1; 12 positions match TRBD2. The germline CDR1 and CDR2 sequences are SEHNR and FQNEAQ (reference sequence). This CDR3 has 15 residues. Trimming removed 8 bases from V and 7 bases from J; junction bases left unmatched: 9. CDR3 protein: CASVYVTSGGNEQFF. CDR3 coding DNA: TGTGCCAGCGTTTATGTGACTAGCGGGGGAAATGAGCAGTTCTTC.

This rearrangement joins TRBV6-5 to TRBJ1-5, with D perhaps matching TRBD1 (6 bases). V was trimmed by 6 bases and J by 6 bases, leaving 12 bases between them. The CDR3 is 13 residues long. CDR1 is MNHEY and CDR2 is SVGAGI in the germline V gene. The CDR3 bases are TGTGCCAGCAGCCCGGACAGTAGTCAGCCCCAGCATTTT. Amino acid sequence: CASSPDSSQPQHF.

This chain uses TRBV28 with TRBJ1-1, with D perhaps TRBD1 (6 bases). The V end lost 6 bases, the J end lost 1 base, and 12 bases lay between the germline ends. Germline V gives CDR1 MDHEN, CDR2 SYDVKM. CDR3 length: 14 residues. The CDR3 spells CASRTRDKNTEAFF. CDR3 coding DNA: TGTGCCAGCAGAACCCGGGACAAGAACACTGAAGCTTTCTTT.

Only a few counts were recorded for this clone. The rearrangement links TRBV11-2 to TRBJ2-1; D may be TRBD1 (6 bases). Germline CDR1 SGHAT, CDR2 FQNNGV. The length of the CDR3 is 14 residues. V was cut by 4 bases and J by 3 bases, with 10 bases left in between. The CDR3 region is CASSSIRGYNEQFF. Here the CDR3 DNA reads TGTGCCAGCAGCTCTATCAGGGGCTACAATGAGCAGTTCTTC.

This clone was recorded only once. The chain has TRBV5-4 and TRBJ1-1, with TRBD1 identical over 7 bases. Trimming at V came to 5 bases and at J to 5 bases, leaving 9 bases not matched to a gene. The CDR3 consists of 14 residues. Germline loops: CDR1 SGHNT, CDR2 YYREEE (reference sequence). The CDR3 DNA follows: TGTGCCAGCAGTTTTGACAGGGCGGGGACTGAAGCTTTCTTT. Its translation: CASSFDRAGTEAFF.